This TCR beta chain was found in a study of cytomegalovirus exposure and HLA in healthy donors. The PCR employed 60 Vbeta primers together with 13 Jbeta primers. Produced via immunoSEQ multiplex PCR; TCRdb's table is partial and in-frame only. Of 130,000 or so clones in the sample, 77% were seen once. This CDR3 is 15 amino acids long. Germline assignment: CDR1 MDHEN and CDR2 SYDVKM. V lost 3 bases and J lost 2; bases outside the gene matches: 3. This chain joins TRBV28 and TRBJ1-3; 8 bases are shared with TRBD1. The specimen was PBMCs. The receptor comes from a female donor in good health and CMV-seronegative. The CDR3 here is CASSLRTGTGNTIYF. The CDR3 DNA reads TGTGCCAGCAGTTTGCGGACAGGGACTGGAAACACCATATATTTT.